This T cell receptor (beta chain) was recovered during a study of shared clonotypes between healthy human individuals. Study observations and caveats: Against clonotypes common to all four donors, non-shared ones had lower generation probabilities. Among a handful of donors, approximately 5% of naive CD4 clonotypes were found in common.

Germline trimming cut 0 bases from V and 1 base from J; bases unmatched to any gene: 4. There are 16 residues in the CDR3. Germline CDR1 SGDLS, CDR2 YYNGEE. As concerns this clone: The antigen is unknown. Other DNA sequences in the same sample also yield this CDR3.

TCRdb's copy holds only in-frame clones and misses some; the assay was immunoSEQ multiplex PCR. The table has about 2.3 million clones, over 85% seen once. A CD45RA+ naive subset and a CD45RA-negative memory subset were split from CD4+ cells. The receptor was derived from a man aged 18 to 29 in good health. Some clones in this sample may be carry-over from other donors' samples. This chain connects TRBV9 to TRBJ2-1, with 7 bases matching TRBD1. The sequenced sample was naive CD4+ T cells from PBMCs. Stated subset: CD45RA+ positively selected. The CDR3 reads CASSVGGGQSYNEQFF. In DNA, the CDR3 is TGTGCCAGCAGCGTAGGAGGGGGACAGTCCTACAATGAGCAGTTCTTC.